This T cell receptor (beta chain) was retrieved from a study of immune evolution from preneoplasia to lung adenocarcinoma. Whole-study findings and limits: KRAS-mutant nodules had the highest T cell clonality. Later-stage lesions appeared to have more T cells, more diversity, less clonality.

Comment on this clone: Its specificity is unknown.

Germline loops: CDR1 LNHDA, CDR2 SQIVND (reference sequence). The CDR3 is 13 residues long. The V gene lost 10 bases and the J gene lost 2 bases, with 12 bases spanning the gap. Data came from immunoSEQ multiplex PCR; TCRdb stores just in-frame clones and leaves some out. This sample has around 10,000 clones, with around 90% found just once. Patients had resection in Japan or China between the mid-2010s and the late 2010s. This sequence joins TRBV19 and TRBJ1-5; tentative D call: TRBD1 (6 bases). Sequencing was done on a sample of FFPE invasive lung adenocarcinoma tissue. The sequence was collected from a person between 70 and 80 years old with invasive lung adenocarcinoma. The CDR3 loop reads CATRGWGNQPQHF. The CDR3 DNA follows: TGTGCCACCAGGGGTTGGGGCAATCAGCCCCAGCATTTT.